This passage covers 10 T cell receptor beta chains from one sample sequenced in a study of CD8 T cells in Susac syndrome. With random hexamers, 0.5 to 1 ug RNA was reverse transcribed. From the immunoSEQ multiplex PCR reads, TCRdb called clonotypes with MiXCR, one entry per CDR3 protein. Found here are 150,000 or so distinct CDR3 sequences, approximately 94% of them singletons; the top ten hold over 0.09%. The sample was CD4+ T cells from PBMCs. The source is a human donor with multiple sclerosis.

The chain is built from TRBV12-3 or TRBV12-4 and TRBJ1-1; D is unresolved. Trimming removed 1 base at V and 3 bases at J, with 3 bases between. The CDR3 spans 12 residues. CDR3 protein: CASSLDYTEAFF. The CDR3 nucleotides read TGTGCCAGCAGTTTAGATTACACTGAAGCTTTCTTT.

DNA of the CDR3: TGTGCCAGCAGTTGGTGGCTAGCAGAGACCCAGTACTTC. Translating it yields CASSWWLAETQYF. The chain couples TRBV28 to TRBJ2-5, with D perhaps TRBD2 (5 bases). The CDR3 has 13 amino acids. Trimming removed 4 bases from V and 4 bases from J, with 10 bases in between. Per germline, CDR1 MDHEN and CDR2 SYDVKM. The complete variable domain, with remaining parts taken from reference TRBV28 and TRBJ2-5, reads DVKVTQSSRYLVKRTGEKVFLECVQDMDHENMFWYRQDPGLGLRLIYFSYDVKMKEKGDIPEGYSVSREKKERFSLILESASTNQTSMYLCASSWWLAETQYFGPGTRLLVL.

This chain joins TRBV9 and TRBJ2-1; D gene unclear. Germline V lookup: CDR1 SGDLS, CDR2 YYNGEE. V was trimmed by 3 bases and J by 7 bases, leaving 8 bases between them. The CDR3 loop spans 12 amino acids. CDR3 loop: CASSASTNEQFF. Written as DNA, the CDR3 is TGTGCCAGCAGCGCCTCTACTAATGAGCAGTTCTTC.

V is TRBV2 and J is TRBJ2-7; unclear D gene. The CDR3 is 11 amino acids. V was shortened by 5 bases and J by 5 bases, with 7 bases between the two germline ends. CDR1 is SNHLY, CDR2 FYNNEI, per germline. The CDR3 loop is CASSFVNEQYF. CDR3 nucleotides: TGTGCCAGCAGTTTCGTTAACGAGCAGTACTTC. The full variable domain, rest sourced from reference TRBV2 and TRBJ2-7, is EPEVTQTPSHQVTQMGQEVILRCVPISNHLYFYWYRQILGQKVEFLVSFYNNEISEKSEIFDDQFSVERPDGSNFTLKIRSTKLEDSAMYFCASSFVNEQYFGPGTRLTVT.

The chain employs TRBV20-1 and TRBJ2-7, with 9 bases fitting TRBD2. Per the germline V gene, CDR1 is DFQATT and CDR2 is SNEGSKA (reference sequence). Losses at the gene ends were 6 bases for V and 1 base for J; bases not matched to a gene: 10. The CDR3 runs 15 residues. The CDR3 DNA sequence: TGCAGTGCCAGGGGACGAGCGGGAGGTTCCTACGAGCAGTACTTC. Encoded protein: CSARGRAGGSYEQYF.

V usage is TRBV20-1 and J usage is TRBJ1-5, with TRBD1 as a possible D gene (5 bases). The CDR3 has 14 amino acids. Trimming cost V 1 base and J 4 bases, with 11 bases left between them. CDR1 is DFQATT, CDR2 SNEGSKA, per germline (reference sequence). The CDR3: CSARGFRDNQPQHF. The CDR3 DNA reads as TGCAGTGCTAGAGGTTTCAGGGATAATCAGCCCCAGCATTTT.

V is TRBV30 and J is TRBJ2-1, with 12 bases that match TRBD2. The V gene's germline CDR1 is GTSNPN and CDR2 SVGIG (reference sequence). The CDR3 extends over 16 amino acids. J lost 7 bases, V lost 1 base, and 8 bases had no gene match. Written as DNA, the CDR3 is TGTGCCTGGAGTGGTCTAGCGGGAGGGAGAGGAAATGAGCAGTTCTTC. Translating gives CAWSGLAGGRGNEQFF.

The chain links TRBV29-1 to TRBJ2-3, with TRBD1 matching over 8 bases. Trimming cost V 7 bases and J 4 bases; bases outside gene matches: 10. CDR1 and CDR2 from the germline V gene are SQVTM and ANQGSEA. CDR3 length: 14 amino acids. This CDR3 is CSAAWTGSADTQYF. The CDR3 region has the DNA TGCAGCGCCGCCTGGACAGGGAGCGCAGATACGCAGTATTTT.

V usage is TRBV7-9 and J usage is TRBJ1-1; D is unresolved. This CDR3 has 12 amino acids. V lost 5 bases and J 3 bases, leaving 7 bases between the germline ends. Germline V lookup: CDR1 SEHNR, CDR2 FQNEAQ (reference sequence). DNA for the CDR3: TGTGCCAGCAGCCGCAGGTACACTGAAGCTTTCTTT. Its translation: CASSRRYTEAFF. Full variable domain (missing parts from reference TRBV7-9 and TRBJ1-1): DTGVSQNPRHKITKRGQNVTFRCDPISEHNRLYWYRQTLGQGPEFLTYFQNEAQLEKSRLLSDRFSAERPKGSFSTLEIQRTEQGDSAMYLCASSRRYTEAFFGQGTRLTVV.

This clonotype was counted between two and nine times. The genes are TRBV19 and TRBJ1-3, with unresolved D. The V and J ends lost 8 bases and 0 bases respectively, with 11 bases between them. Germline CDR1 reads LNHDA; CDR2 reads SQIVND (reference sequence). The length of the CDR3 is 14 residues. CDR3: CASETGSSGNTIYF. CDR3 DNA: TGTGCCAGTGAGACCGGTTCCTCTGGAAACACCATATATTTT.